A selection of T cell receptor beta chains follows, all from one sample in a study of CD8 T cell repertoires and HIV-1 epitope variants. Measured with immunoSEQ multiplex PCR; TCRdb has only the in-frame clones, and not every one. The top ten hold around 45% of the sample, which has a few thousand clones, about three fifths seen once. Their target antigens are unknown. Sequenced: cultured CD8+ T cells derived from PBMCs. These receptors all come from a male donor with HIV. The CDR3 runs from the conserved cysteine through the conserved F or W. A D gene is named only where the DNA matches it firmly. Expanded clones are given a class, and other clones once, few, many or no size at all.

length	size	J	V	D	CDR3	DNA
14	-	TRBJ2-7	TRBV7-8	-	CASSPTRGIDEQYF	TGTGCCAGCAGCCCAACGAGGGGGATCGACGAGCAGTACTTC
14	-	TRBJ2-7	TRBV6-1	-	CASSEVASPYEQYF	TGTGCCAGCAGTGAAGTTGCGTCACCCTACGAGCAGTACTTC
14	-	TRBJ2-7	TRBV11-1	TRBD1	CASSWGQGADEQYF	TGTGCCAGCAGCTGGGGACAGGGGGCAGACGAGCAGTACTTC
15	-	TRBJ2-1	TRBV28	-	CASSFEGGLYNEQFF	TGTGCCAGCAGTTTCGAGGGGGGGCTTTACAATGAGCAGTTCTTC
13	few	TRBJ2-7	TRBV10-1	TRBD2	CASSGDYFYEQYF	TGCGCCAGCAGTGGGGACTATTTTTACGAGCAGTACTTC
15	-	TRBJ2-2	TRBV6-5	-	CASSRLASTSGELFF	TGTGCCAGCAGTCGACTCGCTTCAACTTCCGGGGAGCTGTTTTTT
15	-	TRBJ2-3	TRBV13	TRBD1	CASSLRDRATDTQYF	TGTGCCAGCAGCTTAAGGGACAGGGCCACAGATACGCAGTATTTT
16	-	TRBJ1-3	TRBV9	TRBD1	CASSVADRVAGNTIYF	TGTGCCAGCAGCGTAGCCGACAGGGTTGCCGGAAACACCATATATTTT
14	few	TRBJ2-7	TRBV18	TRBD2	CASSPGTSGYEQYF	TGTGCCAGCTCACCCGGGACTAGCGGTTACGAGCAGTACTTC
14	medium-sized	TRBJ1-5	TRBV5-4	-	CASSFSGSNQPQHF	TGTGCCAGCAGCTTTTCGGGTAGCAATCAGCCCCAGCATTTT
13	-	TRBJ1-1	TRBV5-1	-	CASSFGGVGEAFF	TGCGCCAGCAGCTTTGGAGGGGTCGGAGAAGCTTTCTTT
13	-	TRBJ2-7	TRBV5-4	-	CASSLPGYYEQYF	TGTGCCAGCAGCTTGCCAGGGTACTACGAGCAGTACTTC
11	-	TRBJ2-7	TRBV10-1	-	CASSDGYEQYF	TGCGCCAGCAGTGATGGCTACGAGCAGTACTTC
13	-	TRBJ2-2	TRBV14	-	CASSLHSTGELFF	TGTGCCAGCAGCCTCCACAGCACCGGGGAGCTGTTTTTT
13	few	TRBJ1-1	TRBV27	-	CASSLGGGTEAFF	TGTGCCAGCAGTTTAGGGGGAGGGACTGAAGCTTTCTTT
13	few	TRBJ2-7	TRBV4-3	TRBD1	CASSPRTGFEQYF	TGCGCCAGCAGCCCGCGGACAGGGTTCGAGCAGTACTTC
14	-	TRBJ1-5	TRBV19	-	CASSIVQGNQPQHF	TGTGCCAGTAGTATAGTGCAGGGCAATCAGCCCCAGCATTTT
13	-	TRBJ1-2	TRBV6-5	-	CASSLTGNYGYTF	TGTGCCAGCAGCCTCACAGGAAACTATGGCTACACCTTC
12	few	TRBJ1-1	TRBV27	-	CASSLGGAEAFF	TGTGCCAGCAGTTTAGGGGGGGCTGAAGCTTTCTTT
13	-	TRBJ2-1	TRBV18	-	CASSLGTDNEQFF	TGTGCCAGCTCACTAGGTACGGACAATGAGCAGTTCTTC
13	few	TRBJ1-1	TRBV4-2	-	CASSHGQNTEAFF	TGTGCCAGCAGCCACGGACAGAACACTGAAGCTTTCTTT
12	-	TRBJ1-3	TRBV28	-	CASSADRYTIYF	TGTGCCAGCAGTGCCGACAGATACACCATATATTTT
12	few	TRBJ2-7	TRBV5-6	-	CASSLDQYEQYF	TGTGCCAGCAGCTTGGATCAGTACGAGCAGTACTTC
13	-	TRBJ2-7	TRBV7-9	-	CASSAPGSYEQYF	TGTGCCAGCAGCGCCCCGGGCTCCTACGAGCAGTACTTC
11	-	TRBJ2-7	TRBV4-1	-	CASSQGPEQYF	TGCGCCAGCAGCCAAGGGCCAGAGCAGTACTTC
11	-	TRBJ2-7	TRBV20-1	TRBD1	CSAKTGVEQYF	TGCAGTGCTAAGACAGGGGTCGAGCAGTACTTC
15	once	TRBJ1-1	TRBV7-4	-	CASSSTLGQNTEAFF	TGTGCCAGCAGTTCGACCTTGGGACAGAACACTGAAGCTTTCTTT
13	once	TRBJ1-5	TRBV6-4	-	CASSDRVNQPQHF	TGTGCCAGCAGTGACAGAGTCAATCAGCCCCAGCATTTT
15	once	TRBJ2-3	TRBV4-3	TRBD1	CASSLRTGITDTQYF	TGCGCCAGCAGCCTCCGGACAGGGATCACAGATACGCAGTATTTT